This T cell receptor (beta chain) was recovered during a study of blood T cells in healthy people across ages. Study-wide results and limits: Roughly linearly, TCR beta diversity per million T cells fell as age increased.

The CDR3 is 15 amino acids. V lost 0 bases and J lost 4, with 14 bases in between. CDR1 and CDR2 from the germline V gene are SGHKS and YYEKEE (reference sequence). Sample-barcoded 5' priming and a J-beta primer mix drove a second PCR of roughly 7 to 11 cycles. TCRdb ran MiXCR on the 5' RACE reads and lists one entry per CDR3 protein. Seen here are about 650,000 distinct CDR3 sequences, under 65% observed once, and the top ten hold roughly 14%. This clonotype came up many times. Its specificity is not known. This TCR came from a woman at least 80 years old in good health. The chain couples TRBV5-5 to TRBJ2-7; D remains ambiguous. Sequenced material: blood. The CDR3 coding sequence is TGTGCCAGCAGCTTGGCCATCAGCTCGGGTTACGAGCAGTACTTC. Protein: CASSLAISSGYEQYF. Filled out from reference TRBV5-5 and TRBJ2-7, the complete variable domain reads DAGVTQSPTHLIKTRGQQVTLRCSPISGHKSVSWYQQVLGQGPQFIFQYYEKEERGRGNFPDRFSARQFPNYSSELNVNALLLGDSALYLCASSLAISSGYEQYFGPGTRLTVT.